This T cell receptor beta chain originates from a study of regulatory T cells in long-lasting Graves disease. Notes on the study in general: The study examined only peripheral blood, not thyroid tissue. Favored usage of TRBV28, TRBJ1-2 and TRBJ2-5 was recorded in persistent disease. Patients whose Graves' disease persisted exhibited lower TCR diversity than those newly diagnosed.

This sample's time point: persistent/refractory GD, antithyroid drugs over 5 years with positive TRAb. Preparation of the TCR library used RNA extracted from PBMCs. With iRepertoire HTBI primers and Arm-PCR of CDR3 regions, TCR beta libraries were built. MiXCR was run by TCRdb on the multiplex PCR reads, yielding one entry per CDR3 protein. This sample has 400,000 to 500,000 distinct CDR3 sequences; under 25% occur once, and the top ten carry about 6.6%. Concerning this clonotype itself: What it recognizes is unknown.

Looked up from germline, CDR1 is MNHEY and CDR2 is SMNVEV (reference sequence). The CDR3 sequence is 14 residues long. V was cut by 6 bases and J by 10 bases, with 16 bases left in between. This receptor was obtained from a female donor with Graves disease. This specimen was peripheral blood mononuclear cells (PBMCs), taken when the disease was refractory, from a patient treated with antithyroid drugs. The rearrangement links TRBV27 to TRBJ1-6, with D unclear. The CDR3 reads CASRTPDRISPLHF. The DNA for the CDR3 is TGTGCCAGCAGGACCCCGGACCGTATCTCACCCCTCCACTTT.